This is a list of T cell receptor beta chains from one sample in a study of CD8 T cells in Susac syndrome. TCRdb reprocessed the immunoSEQ multiplex PCR reads via MiXCR and lists one record per CDR3 protein. The sample has under 200,000 distinct CDR3 sequences; about 91% are singletons. Sequenced input: CD4+ T cells from PBMCs. The receptors shown here come from a human donor with Susac syndrome. CDR3s include the opening cysteine and the closing phenylalanine or tryptophan. The order of the fields is V gene, D gene, J gene, clone size, CDR3 protein, CDR3 DNA. A D gene is named only where the DNA matches it firmly. The size field is filled for only some rows; it gives once, few, many or a size class.

v_gene: TRBV20-1
d_gene: TRBD2
j_gene: TRBJ2-6
abundance: .
CDR3aa: CSARLPTGTSKRTGANVLTF
CDR3nt: TGCAGTGCTAGACTTCCGACCGGGACTAGCAAACGAACTGGGGCCAACGTCCTGACTTTC

v_gene: TRBV28
d_gene: TRBD2
j_gene: TRBJ2-3
abundance: .
CDR3aa: CASSITGTSGDTQYF
CDR3nt: TGTGCCAGCAGTATTACCGGGACTAGCGGAGATACGCAGTATTTT

v_gene: TRBV28
d_gene: .
j_gene: TRBJ2-7
abundance: .
CDR3aa: CASSQERGEQYF
CDR3nt: TGTGCCAGCAGCCAAGAAAGAGGCGAGCAGTACTTC

v_gene: TRBV20-1
d_gene: TRBD1
j_gene: TRBJ2-1
abundance: .
CDR3aa: CSASSGTGGRNEQFF
CDR3nt: TGCAGTGCTAGTAGTGGGACAGGGGGCAGGAATGAGCAGTTCTTC

v_gene: TRBV7-2
d_gene: .
j_gene: TRBJ1-2
abundance: .
CDR3aa: CASRLDSNYGYTF
CDR3nt: TGTGCCAGCCGTTTAGACAGTAACTATGGCTACACCTTC

v_gene: TRBV12-3/TRBV12-4
d_gene: .
j_gene: TRBJ2-7
abundance: .
CDR3aa: CASSHRATTSYEQYF
CDR3nt: TGTGCCAGCAGTCACAGGGCTACTACCTCCTACGAGCAGTACTTC

v_gene: TRBV11-2
d_gene: .
j_gene: TRBJ2-7
abundance: .
CDR3aa: CASSQGPSLLEQYF
CDR3nt: TGTGCCAGCAGCCAGGGACCCTCCTTACTCGAGCAGTACTTC

v_gene: TRBV9
d_gene: TRBD2
j_gene: TRBJ2-5
abundance: .
CDR3aa: CASSVEPLKRGVETQYF
CDR3nt: TGTGCCAGCAGCGTAGAGCCTCTAAAGCGGGGGGTGGAGACCCAGTACTTC

v_gene: TRBV20-1
d_gene: .
j_gene: TRBJ2-7
abundance: .
CDR3aa: CSARPDPSSYEQYF
CDR3nt: TGCAGTGCTAGACCGGACCCATCCTCCTACGAGCAGTACTTC

v_gene: TRBV5-1
d_gene: .
j_gene: TRBJ2-7
abundance: once
CDR3aa: CASSFDLGEQYF
CDR3nt: TGCGCCAGCAGCTTCGACTTAGGTGAGCAGTACTTC

v_gene: TRBV4-2
d_gene: TRBD1
j_gene: TRBJ2-7
abundance: .
CDR3aa: CASSQGSGTASGEQYF
CDR3nt: TGTGCCAGCAGCCAGGGTTCGGGGACAGCCTCAGGAGAGCAGTACTTC

v_gene: TRBV6-5
d_gene: .
j_gene: TRBJ1-4
abundance: .
CDR3aa: CASSLNRPATNEKLFF
CDR3nt: TGTGCCAGCAGTTTGAACCGACCAGCAACTAATGAAAAACTGTTTTTT

v_gene: TRBV29-1
d_gene: .
j_gene: TRBJ2-7
abundance: .
CDR3aa: CSVGVSLGEQYF
CDR3nt: TGCAGCGTTGGGGTTAGTTTAGGCGAGCAGTACTTC

v_gene: TRBV7-9
d_gene: .
j_gene: TRBJ2-1
abundance: .
CDR3aa: CASSFWGDNEQFF
CDR3nt: TGTGCCAGCAGCTTTTGGGGGGACAATGAGCAGTTCTTC

v_gene: TRBV20-1
d_gene: .
j_gene: TRBJ2-7
abundance: .
CDR3aa: CSARMAYEQYF
CDR3nt: TGCAGTGCTAGGATGGCCTACGAGCAGTACTTC

v_gene: TRBV28
d_gene: .
j_gene: TRBJ2-3
abundance: .
CDR3aa: CASSPTKEGYFSTDTQYF
CDR3nt: TGTGCCAGCAGTCCGACTAAGGAGGGGTACTTTAGCACAGATACGCAGTATTTT

v_gene: TRBV18
d_gene: .
j_gene: TRBJ2-5
abundance: few
CDR3aa: CASSPQGKTQYF
CDR3nt: TGTGCCAGCTCACCACAGGGCAAGACCCAGTACTTC

v_gene: TRBV6-1
d_gene: .
j_gene: TRBJ1-1
abundance: few
CDR3aa: CASSERENTEAFF
CDR3nt: TGTGCCAGCAGTGAGAGAGAAAACACTGAAGCTTTCTTT

v_gene: TRBV6-6
d_gene: .
j_gene: TRBJ2-7
abundance: once
CDR3aa: CASSYESTYEQYF
CDR3nt: TGTGCCAGCAGTTACGAGTCAACCTACGAGCAGTACTTC

v_gene: TRBV2
d_gene: TRBD1
j_gene: TRBJ2-3
abundance: .
CDR3aa: CATKTGGMGGTQYF
CDR3nt: TGTGCCACCAAGACAGGGGGCATGGGGGGTACGCAGTATTTT

v_gene: TRBV4-1
d_gene: .
j_gene: TRBJ1-3
abundance: once
CDR3aa: CASSQDNWRNTIYF
CDR3nt: TGCGCCAGCAGCCAAGATAACTGGAGAAACACCATATATTTT

v_gene: TRBV11-2
d_gene: .
j_gene: TRBJ2-3
abundance: .
CDR3aa: CASSQANPTSTQYF
CDR3nt: TGTGCCAGCAGCCAGGCCAACCCAACCTCTACGCAGTATTTT

v_gene: TRBV20-1
d_gene: .
j_gene: TRBJ2-6
abundance: once
CDR3aa: CSARQLNTGHSGANVLTF
CDR3nt: TGCAGTGCTAGACAATTGAACACAGGGCATTCTGGGGCCAACGTCCTGACTTTC

v_gene: TRBV11-2
d_gene: .
j_gene: TRBJ1-4
abundance: few
CDR3aa: CASSLQATVREKLFF
CDR3nt: TGTGCCAGCAGCTTACAAGCGACAGTACGAGAAAAACTGTTTTTT

v_gene: TRBV20-1
d_gene: .
j_gene: TRBJ1-2
abundance: .
CDR3aa: CSARDSFQVYGYTF
CDR3nt: TGCAGTGCTAGAGATTCCTTTCAGGTCTATGGCTACACCTTC

v_gene: TRBV9
d_gene: .
j_gene: TRBJ2-3
abundance: .
CDR3aa: CASSTTGRTDTQYF
CDR3nt: TGTGCCAGCAGTACGACAGGTCGCACAGATACGCAGTATTTT